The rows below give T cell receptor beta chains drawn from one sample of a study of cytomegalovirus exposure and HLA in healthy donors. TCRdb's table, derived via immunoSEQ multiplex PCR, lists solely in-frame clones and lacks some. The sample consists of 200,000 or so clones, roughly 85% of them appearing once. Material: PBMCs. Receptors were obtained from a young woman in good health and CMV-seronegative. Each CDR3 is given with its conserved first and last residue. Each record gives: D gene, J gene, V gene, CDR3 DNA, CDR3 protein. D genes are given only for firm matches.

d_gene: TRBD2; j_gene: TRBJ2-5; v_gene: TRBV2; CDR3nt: TGTGCCAGCAGGGACGGGACTAGCGGAGAGACCCAGTACTTC; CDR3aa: CASRDGTSGETQYF
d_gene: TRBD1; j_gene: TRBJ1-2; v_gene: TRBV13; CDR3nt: TGTGCCAGCAGCATGACAGGGGAAAAAAACTATGGCTACACCTTC; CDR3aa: CASSMTGEKNYGYTF
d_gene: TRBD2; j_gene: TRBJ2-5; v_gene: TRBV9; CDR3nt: TGTGCCAGCAGCGTAGGGGGGGCTAGCGGGCGTGAGACCCAGTACTTC; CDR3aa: CASSVGGASGRETQYF
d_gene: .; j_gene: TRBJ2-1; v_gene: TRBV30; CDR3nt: TGTGCCTGGAGTGTCGGGGAGTATGAGCAGTTCTTC; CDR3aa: CAWSVGEYEQFF
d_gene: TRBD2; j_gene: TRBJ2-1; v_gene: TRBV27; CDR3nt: TGTGCCAGCAGTCCACGCCCGGGGGGAACCGCCTACAATGAGCAGTTCTTC; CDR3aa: CASSPRPGGTAYNEQFF
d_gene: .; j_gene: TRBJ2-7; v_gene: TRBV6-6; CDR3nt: TGTGCCAGCAGTCCCGGGCCCAACTACTTCTACGAGCAGTACTTC; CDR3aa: CASSPGPNYFYEQYF
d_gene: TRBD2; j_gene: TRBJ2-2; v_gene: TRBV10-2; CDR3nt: TGCGCCAGCAGTGAAGGGGGACTAGAGGGTTACACCGGGGAGCTGTTTTTT; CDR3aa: CASSEGGLEGYTGELFF
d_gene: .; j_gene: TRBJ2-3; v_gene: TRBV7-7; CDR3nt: TGTGCTAGCAGCCAGACCCCCCCTAGTAATCGCGATACGCAGTATTTT; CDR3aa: CASSQTPPSNRDTQYF
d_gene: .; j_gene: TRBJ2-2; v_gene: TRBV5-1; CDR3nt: TGCGCCAGCAGCTCGCTGTCCCGCAGAGGGACCGGGGAGCTGTTTTTT; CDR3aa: CASSSLSRRGTGELFF
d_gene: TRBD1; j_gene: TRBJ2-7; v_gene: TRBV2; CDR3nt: TGTGCCAGCAGTGAGGACAGGGGCGCCTACGAGCAGTACTTC; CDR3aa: CASSEDRGAYEQYF
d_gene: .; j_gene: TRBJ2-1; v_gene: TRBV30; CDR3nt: TGTGCCTATTCAGGCCCTGAGCAGTTCTTC; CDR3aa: CAYSGPEQFF
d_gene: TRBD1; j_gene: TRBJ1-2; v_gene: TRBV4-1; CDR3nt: TGCGCCAGCAGCCAACCGACAGGGAATAACTATGGCTACACCTTC; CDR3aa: CASSQPTGNNYGYTF
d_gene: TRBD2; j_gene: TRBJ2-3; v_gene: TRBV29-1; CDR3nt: TGCAGCGTTGAGCTAGCGGGACAAAGCACAGATACGCAGTATTTT; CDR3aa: CSVELAGQSTDTQYF
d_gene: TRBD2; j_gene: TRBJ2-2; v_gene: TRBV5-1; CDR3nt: TGCGCCAGCAGCTTGGGGACTAGCGGGAGGAACACCGGGGAGCTGTTTTTT; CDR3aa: CASSLGTSGRNTGELFF